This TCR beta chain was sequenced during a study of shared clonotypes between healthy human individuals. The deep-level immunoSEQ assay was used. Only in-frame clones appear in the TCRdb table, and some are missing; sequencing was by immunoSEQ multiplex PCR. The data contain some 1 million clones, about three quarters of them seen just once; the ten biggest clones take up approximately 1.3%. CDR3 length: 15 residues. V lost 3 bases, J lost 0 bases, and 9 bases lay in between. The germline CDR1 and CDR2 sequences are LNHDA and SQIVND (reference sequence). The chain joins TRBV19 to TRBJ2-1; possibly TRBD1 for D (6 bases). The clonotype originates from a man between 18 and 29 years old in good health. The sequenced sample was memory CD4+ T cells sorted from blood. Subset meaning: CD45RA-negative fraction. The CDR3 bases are TGTGCCAGTAGTATTGGACAGAGCTCCTACAATGAGCAGTTCTTC. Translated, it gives CASSIGQSSYNEQFF.